The clone carrying this TCR beta chain has only one observation. The target antigen is unknown. Vbeta (60) and Jbeta (13) primers were used in the PCR. The assay was immunoSEQ multiplex PCR, and TCRdb's table has in-frame clones only and misses some. The sample includes 75,000 to 95,000 clones, around 78% of them seen just once. This sample was taken from a study of cytomegalovirus exposure and HLA in healthy donors. Overall study: Previous work identified 120 million or so unique TCR beta sequences from about 200 million T cells. Study-level results: An analysis done earlier found most TCR beta V segments productive about 87% or about 30% of the time.

The sample consisted of PBMCs. The clonotype comes from a male donor in good health and CMV-seropositive.

CDR3 loop: CASSLTGGYEQYF. The CDR3 DNA sequence: TGTGCCAGCAGCTTAACGGGGGGCTACGAGCAGTACTTC. V is TRBV5-4 and J is TRBJ2-7; 7 nucleotides align to TRBD2. Trimming removed 2 bases from V and 3 bases from J; junction bases left unmatched: 2. The CDR3 loop spans 13 amino acids. CDR1 and CDR2 from the germline V gene are SGHNT and YYREEE (reference sequence).